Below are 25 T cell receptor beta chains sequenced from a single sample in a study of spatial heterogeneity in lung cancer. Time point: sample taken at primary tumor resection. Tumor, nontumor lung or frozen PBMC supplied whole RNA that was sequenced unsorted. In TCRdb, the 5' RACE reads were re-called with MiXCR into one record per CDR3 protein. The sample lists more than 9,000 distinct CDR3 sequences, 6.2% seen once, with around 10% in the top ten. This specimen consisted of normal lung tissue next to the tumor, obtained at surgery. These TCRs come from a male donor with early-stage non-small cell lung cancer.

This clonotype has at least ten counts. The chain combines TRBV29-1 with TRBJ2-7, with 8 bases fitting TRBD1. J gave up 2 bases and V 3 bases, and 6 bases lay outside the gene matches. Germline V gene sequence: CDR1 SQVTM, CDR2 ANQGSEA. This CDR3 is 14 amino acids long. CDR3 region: CSVDLGTGTYEQYF. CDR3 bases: TGCAGCGTTGATCTAGGGACAGGCACCTACGAGCAGTACTTC.

The CDR3 here is CASSLQAGLSDNEQFF. CDR3 DNA: TGCGCCAGCAGCCTACAGGCAGGACTAAGCGACAATGAGCAGTTCTTC. The genes are TRBV4-1 and TRBJ2-1; a possible D gene is TRBD2 (6 bases). The CDR3 has 16 amino acids. V gave up 4 bases and J gave up 5 bases, with 18 bases separating them. Germline V lookup: CDR1 MGHRA, CDR2 YSYEKL.

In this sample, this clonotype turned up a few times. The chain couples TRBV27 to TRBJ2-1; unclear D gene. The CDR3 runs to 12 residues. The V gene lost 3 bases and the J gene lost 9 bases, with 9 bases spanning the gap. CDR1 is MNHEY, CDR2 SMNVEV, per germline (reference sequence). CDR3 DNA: TGTGCCAGCAGTTTTAGCCGAGGTGAGCAGTTCTTC. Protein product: CASSFSRGEQFF.

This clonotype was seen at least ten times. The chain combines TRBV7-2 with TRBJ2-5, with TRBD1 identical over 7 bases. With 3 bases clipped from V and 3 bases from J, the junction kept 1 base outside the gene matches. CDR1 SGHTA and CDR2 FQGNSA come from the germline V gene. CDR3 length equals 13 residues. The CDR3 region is CASSFDREETQYF. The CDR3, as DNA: TGTGCCAGCAGCTTCGACAGGGAAGAGACCCAGTACTTC. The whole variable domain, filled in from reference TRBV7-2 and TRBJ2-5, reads GAGVSQSPSNKVTEKGKDVELRCDPISGHTALYWYRQSLGQGLEFLIYFQGNSAPDKSGLPSDRFSAERTGGSVSTLTIQRTQQEDSAVYLCASSFDREETQYFGPGTRLLVL.

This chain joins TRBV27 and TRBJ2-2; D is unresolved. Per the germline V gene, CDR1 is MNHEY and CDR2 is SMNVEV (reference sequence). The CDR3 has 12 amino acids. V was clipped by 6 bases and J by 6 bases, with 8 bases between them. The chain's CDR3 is CASRVGPGELFF. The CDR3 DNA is TGTGCCAGCAGGGTCGGACCCGGGGAGCTGTTTTTT.

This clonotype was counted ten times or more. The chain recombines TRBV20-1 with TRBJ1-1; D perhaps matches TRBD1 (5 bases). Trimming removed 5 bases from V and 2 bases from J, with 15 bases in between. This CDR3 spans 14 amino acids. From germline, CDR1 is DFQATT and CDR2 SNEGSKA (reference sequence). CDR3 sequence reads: CSAPPQGLNTEAFF. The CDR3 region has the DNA TGCAGTGCTCCCCCGCAGGGACTTAACACTGAAGCTTTCTTT.

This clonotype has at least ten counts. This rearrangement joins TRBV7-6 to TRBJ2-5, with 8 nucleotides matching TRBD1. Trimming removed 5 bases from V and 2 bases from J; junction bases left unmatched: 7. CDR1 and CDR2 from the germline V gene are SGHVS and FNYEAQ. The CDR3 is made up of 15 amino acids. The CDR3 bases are TGTGCCAGCAGCCAATGGACAGGGAGGCAAGAGACCCAGTACTTC. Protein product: CASSQWTGRQETQYF.

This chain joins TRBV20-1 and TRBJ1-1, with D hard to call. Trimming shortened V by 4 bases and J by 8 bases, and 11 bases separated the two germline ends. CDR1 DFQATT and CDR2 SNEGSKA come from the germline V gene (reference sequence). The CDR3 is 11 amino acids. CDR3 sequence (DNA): TGCAGTGCTAAGGGCCCCTTGGAAGCTTTCTTT. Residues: CSAKGPLEAFF.

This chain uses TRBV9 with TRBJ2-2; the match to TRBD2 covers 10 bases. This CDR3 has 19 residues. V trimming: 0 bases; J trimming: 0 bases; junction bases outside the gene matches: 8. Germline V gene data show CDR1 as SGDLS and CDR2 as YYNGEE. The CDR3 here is CASSVAPRAGGSNTGELFF. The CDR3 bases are TGTGCCAGCAGCGTAGCTCCCAGAGCGGGAGGGTCGAACACCGGGGAGCTGTTTTTT.

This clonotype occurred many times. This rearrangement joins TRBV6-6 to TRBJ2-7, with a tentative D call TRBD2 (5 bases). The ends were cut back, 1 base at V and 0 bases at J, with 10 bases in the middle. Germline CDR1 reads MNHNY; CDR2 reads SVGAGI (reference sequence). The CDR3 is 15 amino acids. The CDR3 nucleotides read TGTGCCAGCAGTTACTTAGGGAGTCGCTCCTACGAGCAGTACTTC. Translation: CASSYLGSRSYEQYF.

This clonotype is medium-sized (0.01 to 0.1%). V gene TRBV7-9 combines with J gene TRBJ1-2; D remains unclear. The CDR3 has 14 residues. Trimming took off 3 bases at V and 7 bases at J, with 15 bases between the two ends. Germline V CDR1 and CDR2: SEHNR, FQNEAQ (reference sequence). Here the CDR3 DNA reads TGTGCCAGCAGCTTTGACGCGGTCCCCGCTGGCTACACCTTC. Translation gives CASSFDAVPAGYTF.

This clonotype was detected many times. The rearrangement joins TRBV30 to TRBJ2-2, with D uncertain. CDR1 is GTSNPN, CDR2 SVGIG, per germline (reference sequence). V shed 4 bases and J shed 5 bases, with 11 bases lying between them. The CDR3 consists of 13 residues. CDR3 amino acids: CAWISDGTGELFF. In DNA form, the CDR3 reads TGTGCCTGGATTTCCGACGGTACCGGGGAGCTGTTTTTT.

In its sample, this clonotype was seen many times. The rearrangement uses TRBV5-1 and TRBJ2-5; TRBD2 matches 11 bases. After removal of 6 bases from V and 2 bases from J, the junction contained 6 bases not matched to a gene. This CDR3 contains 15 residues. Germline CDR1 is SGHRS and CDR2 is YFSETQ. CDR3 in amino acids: CASNRGLAEQETQYF. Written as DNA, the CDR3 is TGCGCCAGCAACAGGGGACTAGCGGAGCAAGAGACCCAGTACTTC.

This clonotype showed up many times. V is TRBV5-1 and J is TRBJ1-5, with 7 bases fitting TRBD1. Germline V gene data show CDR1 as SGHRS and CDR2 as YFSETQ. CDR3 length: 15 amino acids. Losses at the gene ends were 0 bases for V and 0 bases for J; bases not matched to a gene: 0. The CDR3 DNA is TGCGCCAGCAGCTTGGGGGACAGTAGCAATCAGCCCCAGCATTTT. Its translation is CASSLGDSSNQPQHF.

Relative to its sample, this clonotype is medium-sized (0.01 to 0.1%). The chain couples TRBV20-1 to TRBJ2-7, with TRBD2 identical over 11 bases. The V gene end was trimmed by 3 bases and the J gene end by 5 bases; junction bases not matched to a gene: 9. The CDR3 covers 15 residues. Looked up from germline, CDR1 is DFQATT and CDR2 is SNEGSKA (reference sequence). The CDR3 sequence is CSASSLAGGYDEQYF. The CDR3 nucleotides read TGCAGTGCTAGTAGTCTAGCGGGGGGATATGACGAGCAGTACTTC.

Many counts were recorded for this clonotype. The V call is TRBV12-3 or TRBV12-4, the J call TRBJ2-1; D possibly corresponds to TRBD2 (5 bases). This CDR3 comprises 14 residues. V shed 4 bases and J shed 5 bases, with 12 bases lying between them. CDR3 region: CASSSGEWDNEQFF. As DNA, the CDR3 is TGTGCCAGCAGTTCCGGGGAGTGGGACAATGAGCAGTTCTTC.

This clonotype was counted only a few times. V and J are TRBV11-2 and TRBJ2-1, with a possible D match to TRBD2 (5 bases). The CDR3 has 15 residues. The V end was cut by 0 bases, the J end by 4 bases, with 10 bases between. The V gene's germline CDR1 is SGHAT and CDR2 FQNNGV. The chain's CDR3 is CASSLERTVYNEQFF. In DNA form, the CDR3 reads TGTGCCAGCAGCTTAGAACGGACTGTTTACAATGAGCAGTTCTTC.

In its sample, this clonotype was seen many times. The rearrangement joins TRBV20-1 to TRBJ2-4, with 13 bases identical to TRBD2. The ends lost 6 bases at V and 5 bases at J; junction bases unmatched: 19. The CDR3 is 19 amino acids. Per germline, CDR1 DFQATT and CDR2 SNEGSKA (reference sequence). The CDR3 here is CSASPAPGTSGEGENIQYF. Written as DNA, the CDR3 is TGCAGTGCCTCACCCGCCCCCGGGACTAGCGGGGAAGGGGAAAACATTCAGTACTTC.

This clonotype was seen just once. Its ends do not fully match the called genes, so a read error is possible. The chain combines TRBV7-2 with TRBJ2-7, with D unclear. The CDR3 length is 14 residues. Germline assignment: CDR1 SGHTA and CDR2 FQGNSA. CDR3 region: CASNMRLVLYGQYF. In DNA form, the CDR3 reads TGTGCCAGCAACATGCGGCTAGTCCTTTACGGGCAGTACTTC.

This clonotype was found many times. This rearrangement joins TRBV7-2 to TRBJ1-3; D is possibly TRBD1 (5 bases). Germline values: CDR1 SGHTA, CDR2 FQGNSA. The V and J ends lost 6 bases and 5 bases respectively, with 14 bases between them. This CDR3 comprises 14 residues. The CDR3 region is CASSPDRGRNTIYF. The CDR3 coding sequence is TGTGCCAGCAGTCCCGACAGAGGAAGAAACACCATATATTTT. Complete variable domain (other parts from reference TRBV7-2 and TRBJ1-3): GAGVSQSPSNKVTEKGKDVELRCDPISGHTALYWYRQSLGQGLEFLIYFQGNSAPDKSGLPSDRFSAERTGGSVSTLTIQRTQQEDSAVYLCASSPDRGRNTIYFGEGSWLTVV.

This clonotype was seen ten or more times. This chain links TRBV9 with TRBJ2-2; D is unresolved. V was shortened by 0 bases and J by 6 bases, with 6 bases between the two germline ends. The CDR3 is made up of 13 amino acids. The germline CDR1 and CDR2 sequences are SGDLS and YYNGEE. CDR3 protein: CASSVGSPGELFF. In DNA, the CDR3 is TGTGCCAGCAGCGTAGGGTCTCCCGGGGAGCTGTTTTTT.

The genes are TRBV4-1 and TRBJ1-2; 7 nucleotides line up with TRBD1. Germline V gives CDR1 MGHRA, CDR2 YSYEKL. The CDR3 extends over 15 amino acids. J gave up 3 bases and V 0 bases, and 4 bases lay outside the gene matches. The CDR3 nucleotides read TGCGCCAGCAGCCAAGACACAGGGGTGGACTATGGCTACACCTTC. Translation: CASSQDTGVDYGYTF.

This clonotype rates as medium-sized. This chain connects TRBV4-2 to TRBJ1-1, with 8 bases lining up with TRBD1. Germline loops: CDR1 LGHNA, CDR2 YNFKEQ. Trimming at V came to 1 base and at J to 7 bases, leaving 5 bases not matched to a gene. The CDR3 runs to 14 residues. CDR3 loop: CASSQAGGRDEAFF. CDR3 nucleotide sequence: TGTGCCAGCAGCCAAGCAGGGGGCAGGGATGAAGCTTTCTTT.

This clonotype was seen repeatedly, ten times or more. Here the CDR3 reads CASSLFPSNQPQHF. The CDR3 coding sequence is TGTGCCAGCAGTTTATTTCCCAGCAATCAGCCCCAGCATTTT. This rearrangement joins TRBV28 to TRBJ1-5, with D unclear. CDR3 length equals 14 residues. Trimming removed 1 base from V and 1 base from J, with 5 bases in between. The germline V gene encodes CDR1 MDHEN and CDR2 SYDVKM.

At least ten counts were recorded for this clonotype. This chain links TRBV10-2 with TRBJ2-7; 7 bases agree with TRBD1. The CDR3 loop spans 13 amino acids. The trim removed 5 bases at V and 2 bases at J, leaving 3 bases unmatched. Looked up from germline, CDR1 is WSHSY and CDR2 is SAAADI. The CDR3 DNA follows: TGCGCCAGCAGTAACAGGGGAACCTACGAGCAGTACTTC. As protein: CASSNRGTYEQYF.